This is a list of T cell receptor beta chains from one sample in a study of metastatic and nonmetastatic thyroid tumors. TCRdb re-called clones from the PCR reads using MiXCR. Of about 53,000 clones listed, 20% are singletons. Material for sequencing was blood. The receptors derive from a female donor with papillary thyroid cancer or a benign thyroid nodule (not recorded which). Some clones in this sample may be carry-over from other donors' samples. Both conserved end residues are part of each CDR3. The order of the fields is V gene, D gene, clone size, J gene, CDR3 protein, CDR3 DNA. The D gene is left open where the match is weak. Clone size appears in some rows only: once, few, many, or a class for an expanded clone.

TRBV6-1,NA,many,TRBJ2-4,CASSEALLDGAKNIQYF,TGTGCCAGCAGTGAAGCGCTACTAGATGGGGCCAAAAACATTCAGTACTTC
TRBV7-2,NA,many,TRBJ1-4,CASSLGGSEKLFF,TGTGCCAGCAGCTTAGGGGGGAGTGAAAAACTGTTTTTT
TRBV27,NA,NA,TRBJ1-2,CASSALGYTGGYTF,TGTGCCAGCAGTGCCCTCGGGTATACGGGAGGCTACACCTTC
TRBV9,TRBD2,many,TRBJ2-1,CASSVVSSGSLNEQFF,TGTGCCAGCAGCGTAGTGTCTAGCGGGAGCTTAAATGAGCAGTTCTTC
TRBV28,NA,many,TRBJ2-3,CASSTGISDTQYF,TGTGCCAGCAGTACAGGGATATCGGATACGCAGTATTTT
TRBV24-1,TRBD1,NA,TRBJ2-3,CATSCDRGLTDTQYF,TGTGCCACCAGTTGCGACAGGGGGCTTACAGATACGCAGTATTTT
TRBV19,NA,few,TRBJ2-6,CASNRASGANVLTF,TGTGCCAGTAATCGGGCTAGCGGGGCCAACGTCCTGACTTTC
TRBV6-1,TRBD2,many,TRBJ2-3,CASTDGGITDTQYF,TGTGCCAGCACCGACGGGGGGATCACAGATACGCAGTATTTT
TRBV6-4,TRBD1,many,TRBJ1-3,CASSAGTASGNTIYF,TGTGCCAGCAGTGCCGGGACAGCATCTGGAAACACCATATATTTT
TRBV28,NA,many,TRBJ2-3,CASSQDQIADTQYF,TGTGCCAGCAGCCAGGACCAAATCGCAGATACGCAGTATTTT
TRBV5-1,TRBD2,many,TRBJ2-1,CASSSSASGRTYNEQFF,TGCGCCAGCAGCTCGTCGGCTAGCGGGAGGACATACAATGAGCAGTTCTTC
TRBV28,NA,many,TRBJ2-3,CASIPERILTDTQYF,TGTGCCAGCATTCCTGAGCGGATCCTCACAGATACGCAGTATTTT
TRBV20-1,TRBD2,many,TRBJ2-5,CSASPRLAEETQYF,TGCAGTGCTAGTCCTCGACTAGCAGAGGAGACCCAGTACTTC
TRBV7-2,TRBD1,many,TRBJ2-5,CASSSYRGNGQETQYF,TGTGCCAGCAGCTCCTACAGGGGGAATGGGCAGGAGACCCAGTACTTC
TRBV7-8,TRBD2,few,TRBJ2-2,CASSFVLAANTGELFF,TGTGCAAGCAGCTTCGTGCTAGCGGCCAACACCGGGGAGCTGTTTTTT
TRBV7-9,NA,many,TRBJ2-3,CASSFETDTQYF,TGTGCCAGCAGCTTCGAGACAGATACGCAGTATTTT
TRBV28,NA,few,TRBJ2-7,CASSFLGGVTSDHREQYF,TGTGCCAGCAGTTTCCTAGGGGGGGTAACTAGCGACCACCGCGAGCAGTACTTC
TRBV28,NA,many,TRBJ2-2,CASSPRSVLPGELFF,TGTGCCAGCAGTCCTCGGTCGGTCCTCCCAGGGGAGCTGTTTTTT
TRBV19,TRBD1,few,TRBJ1-1,CAIATGIGTESFF,TGTGCCATCGCGACAGGGATTGGAACTGAATCTTTCTTT
TRBV19,TRBD1,many,TRBJ1-2,CASTIGGGGYTF,TGTGCCAGTACCATAGGGGGCGGCGGCTACACCTTC
TRBV5-1,TRBD2,many,TRBJ2-7,CASSLGLAGDYEQYF,TGCGCCAGCAGCTTGGGACTAGCGGGAGACTACGAGCAGTACTTC
TRBV9,NA,NA,TRBJ2-2,CASSFHGRNTVELFF,TGTGCCAGCAGCTTCCATGGCCGGAACACCGTTGAGCTGTTTTTT
TRBV28,NA,NA,TRBJ1-2,CASSQGGILNYGYTF,TGTGCCAGCAGTCAAGGGGGGATCTTGAACTATGGCTACACCTTC
TRBV20-1,TRBD2,many,TRBJ2-5,CSASWREANQETQYF,TGCAGTGCATCCTGGCGGGAGGCCAACCAAGAGACCCAGTACTTC
TRBV12-3/TRBV12-4,TRBD1,NA,TRBJ2-2,CAISRTGGHTGDLFF,TGTGCCATCAGCAGGACAGGGGGCCACACCGGGGATCTGTTTTTT
TRBV24-1,TRBD1,many,TRBJ2-2,CATSDTGGPNTGELFF,TGTGCCACCAGTGATACAGGGGGCCCGAACACCGGGGAGCTGTTTTTT
TRBV9,NA,many,TRBJ2-1,CASSPSRGLDYNEQFF,TGTGCCAGCAGCCCCTCCCGGGGACTCGACTACAATGAGCAGTTCTTC
TRBV3-1,NA,many,TRBJ1-4,CASSGLRGTLEKLFF,TGTGCCAGCAGCGGCCTTAGGGGGACTTTGGAAAAACTGTTTTTT
TRBV28,NA,many,TRBJ1-5,CAAGVSNQPQHF,TGTGCTGCAGGGGTGAGCAATCAGCCCCAGCATTTT
TRBV28,NA,many,TRBJ1-1,CASNPGQPNTEAFF,TGTGCCAGCAACCCCGGACAGCCGAACACTGAAGCTTTCTTT
TRBV18,TRBD2,many,TRBJ2-3,CASSPGLGSDTQYF,TGTGCCAGCTCACCGGGACTAGGTTCCGATACGCAGTATTTT
TRBV5-1,NA,many,TRBJ2-3,CASSPSRTSTDTQYF,TGCGCCAGCAGCCCAAGCCGGACCAGCACAGATACGCAGTATTTT
TRBV5-1,TRBD2,few,TRBJ2-1,CASSLGASGPSYNEQFF,TGCGCCAGCAGCTTGGGGGCTAGCGGTCCCTCCTACAATGAGCAGTTCTTT
TRBV20-1,NA,many,TRBJ1-6,CSAHTAVLGDILYNSPLHF,TGCAGTGCCCATACAGCGGTGTTGGGGGACATCCTCTATAATTCACCCCTCCACTTT
TRBV7-9,NA,many,TRBJ2-3,CASRRQGTDTQYF,TGTGCCAGCAGAAGACAGGGCACAGATACGCAGTATTTT